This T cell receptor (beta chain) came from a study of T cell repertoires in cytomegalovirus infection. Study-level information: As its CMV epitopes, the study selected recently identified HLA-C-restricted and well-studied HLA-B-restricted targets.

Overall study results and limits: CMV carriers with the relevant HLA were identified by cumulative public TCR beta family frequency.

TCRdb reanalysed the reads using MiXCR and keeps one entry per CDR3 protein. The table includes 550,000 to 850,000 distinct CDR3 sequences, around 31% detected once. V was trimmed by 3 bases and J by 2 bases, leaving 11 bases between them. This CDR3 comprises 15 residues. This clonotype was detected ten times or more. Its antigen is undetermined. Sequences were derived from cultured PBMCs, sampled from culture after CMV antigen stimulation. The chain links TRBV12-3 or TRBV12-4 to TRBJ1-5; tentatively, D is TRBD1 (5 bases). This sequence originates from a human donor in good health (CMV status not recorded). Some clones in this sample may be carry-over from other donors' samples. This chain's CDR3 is CASSFKGIGNQPQHF. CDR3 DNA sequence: TGTGCCAGCAGTTTTAAGGGGATCGGCAATCAGCCCCAGCATTTT.